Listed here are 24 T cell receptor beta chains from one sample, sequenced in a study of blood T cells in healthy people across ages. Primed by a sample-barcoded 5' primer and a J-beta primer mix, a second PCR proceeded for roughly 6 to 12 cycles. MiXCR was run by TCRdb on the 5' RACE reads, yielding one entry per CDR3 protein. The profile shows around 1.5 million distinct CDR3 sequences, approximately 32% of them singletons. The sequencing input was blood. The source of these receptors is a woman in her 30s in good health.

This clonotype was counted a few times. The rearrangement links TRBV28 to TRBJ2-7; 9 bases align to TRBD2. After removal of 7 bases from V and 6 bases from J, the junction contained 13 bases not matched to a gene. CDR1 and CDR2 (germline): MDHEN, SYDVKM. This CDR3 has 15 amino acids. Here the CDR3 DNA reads TGTGCCAGCAAGGAGGCGGGAGGGTCCTTAGGCGAGCAGTACTTC. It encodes CASKEAGGSLGEQYF.

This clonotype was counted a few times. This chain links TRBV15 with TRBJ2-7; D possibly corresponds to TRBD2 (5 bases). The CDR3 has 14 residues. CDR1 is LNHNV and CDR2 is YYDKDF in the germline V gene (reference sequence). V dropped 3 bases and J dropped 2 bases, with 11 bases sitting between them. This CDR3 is CATSSRGTTYEQYF. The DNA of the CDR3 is TGTGCCACCAGCAGTCGGGGAACGACCTACGAGCAGTACTTC.

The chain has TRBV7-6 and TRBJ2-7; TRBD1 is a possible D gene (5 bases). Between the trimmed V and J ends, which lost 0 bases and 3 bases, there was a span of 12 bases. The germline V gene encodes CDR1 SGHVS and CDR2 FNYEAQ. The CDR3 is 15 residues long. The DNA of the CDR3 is TGTGCCAGCAGCTTAGCCCAGGGCCCCTACTACGAGCAGTACTTC. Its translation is CASSLAQGPYYEQYF.

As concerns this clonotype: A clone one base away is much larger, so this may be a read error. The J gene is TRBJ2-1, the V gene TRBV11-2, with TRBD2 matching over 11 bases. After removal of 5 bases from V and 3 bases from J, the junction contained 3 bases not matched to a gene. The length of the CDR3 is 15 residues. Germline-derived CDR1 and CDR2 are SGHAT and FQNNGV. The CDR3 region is CASSKTSGDYNEQFF. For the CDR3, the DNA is TGTGCCAGCAGCAAGACTAGCGGGGACTACAATGAGCAGTTCTTC.

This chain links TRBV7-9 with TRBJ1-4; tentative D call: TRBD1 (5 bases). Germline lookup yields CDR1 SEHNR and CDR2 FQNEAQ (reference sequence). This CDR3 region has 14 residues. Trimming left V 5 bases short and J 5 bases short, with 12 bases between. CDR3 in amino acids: CASSPSGRNEKLFF. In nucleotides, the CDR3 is TGTGCCAGCAGCCCATCAGGGAGGAATGAAAAACTGTTTTTT.

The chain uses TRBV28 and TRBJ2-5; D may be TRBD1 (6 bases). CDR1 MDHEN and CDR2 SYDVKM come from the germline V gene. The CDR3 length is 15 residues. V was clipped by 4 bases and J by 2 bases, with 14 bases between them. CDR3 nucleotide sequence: TGTGCCAGCAGTTCACAGGGATTAAAGCAAGAGACCCAGTACTTC. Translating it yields CASSSQGLKQETQYF.

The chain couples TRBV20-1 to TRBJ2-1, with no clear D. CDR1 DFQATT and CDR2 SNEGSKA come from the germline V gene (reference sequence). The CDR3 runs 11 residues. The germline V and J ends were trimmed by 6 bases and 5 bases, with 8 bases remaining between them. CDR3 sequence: CSAESNNEQFF. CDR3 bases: TGCAGTGCGGAGTCTAACAATGAGCAGTTCTTC.

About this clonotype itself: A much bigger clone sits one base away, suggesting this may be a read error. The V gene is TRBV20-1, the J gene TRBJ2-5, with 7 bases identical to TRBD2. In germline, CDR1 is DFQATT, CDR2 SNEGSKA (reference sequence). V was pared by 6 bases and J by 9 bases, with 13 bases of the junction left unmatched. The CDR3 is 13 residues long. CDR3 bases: TGCAGTGCCGAGCGGGGCCGAGGGGAGGCCCAGTACTTC. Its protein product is CSAERGRGEAQYF.

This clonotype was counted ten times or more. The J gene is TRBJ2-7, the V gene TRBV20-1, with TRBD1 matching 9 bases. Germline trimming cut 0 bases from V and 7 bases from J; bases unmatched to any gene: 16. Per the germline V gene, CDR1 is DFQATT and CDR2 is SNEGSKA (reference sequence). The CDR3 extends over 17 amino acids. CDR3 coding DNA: TGCAGTGCTAGAGATTGGGCGTTGGACAGGGGAACTGGAGAGCAGTACTTC. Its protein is CSARDWALDRGTGEQYF.

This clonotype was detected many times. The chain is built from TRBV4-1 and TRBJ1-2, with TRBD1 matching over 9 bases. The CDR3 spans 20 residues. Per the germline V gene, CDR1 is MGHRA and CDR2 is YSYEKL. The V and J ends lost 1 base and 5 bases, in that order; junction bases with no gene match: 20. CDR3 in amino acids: CASSQALQGQGVQSRYGYTF. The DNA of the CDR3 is TGCGCCAGCAGCCAAGCCCTCCAGGGACAGGGTGTTCAATCTCGGTATGGCTACACCTTC.

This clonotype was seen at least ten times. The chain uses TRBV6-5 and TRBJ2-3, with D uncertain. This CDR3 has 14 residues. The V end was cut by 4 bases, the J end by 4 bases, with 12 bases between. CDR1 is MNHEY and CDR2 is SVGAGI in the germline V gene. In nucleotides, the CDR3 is TGTGCCAGCAGTTCGGCTGTATCGGCAGATACGCAGTATTTT. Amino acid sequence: CASSSAVSADTQYF.

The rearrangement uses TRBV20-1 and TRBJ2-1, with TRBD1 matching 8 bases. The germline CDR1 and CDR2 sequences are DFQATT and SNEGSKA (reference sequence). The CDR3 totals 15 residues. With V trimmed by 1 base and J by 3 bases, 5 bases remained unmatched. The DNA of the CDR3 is TGCAGTGCTAGAGGAGGAACAGGGGGCTACAATGAGCAGTTCTTC. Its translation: CSARGGTGGYNEQFF.

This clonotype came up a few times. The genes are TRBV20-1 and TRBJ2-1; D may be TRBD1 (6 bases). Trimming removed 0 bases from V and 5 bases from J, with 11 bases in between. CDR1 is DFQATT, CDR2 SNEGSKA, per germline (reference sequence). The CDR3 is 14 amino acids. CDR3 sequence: CSAREGAPHNEQFF. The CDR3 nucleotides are TGCAGTGCTAGAGAGGGGGCCCCTCACAATGAGCAGTTCTTC.

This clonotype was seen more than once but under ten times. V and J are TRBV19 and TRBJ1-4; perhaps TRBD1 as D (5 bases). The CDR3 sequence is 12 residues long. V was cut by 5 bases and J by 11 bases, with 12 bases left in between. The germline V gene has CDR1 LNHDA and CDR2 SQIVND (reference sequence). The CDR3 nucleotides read TGTGCCAGTAGTCCTGGCCGGGGGAAACTGTTTTTT. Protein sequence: CASSPGRGKLFF.

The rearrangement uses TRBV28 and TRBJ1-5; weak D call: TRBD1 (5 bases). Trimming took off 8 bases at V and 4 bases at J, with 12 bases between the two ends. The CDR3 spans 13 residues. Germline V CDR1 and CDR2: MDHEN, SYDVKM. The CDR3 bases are TGTGCCAGCGGTCGTCGGGGGAATCAGCCCCAGCATTTT. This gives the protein CASGRRGNQPQHF.

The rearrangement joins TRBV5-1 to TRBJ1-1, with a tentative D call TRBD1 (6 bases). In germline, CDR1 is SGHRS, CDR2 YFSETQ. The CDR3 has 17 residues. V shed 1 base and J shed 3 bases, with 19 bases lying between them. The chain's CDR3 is CASSLYRGGTTDTEAFF. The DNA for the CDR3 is TGCGCCAGCAGCTTGTATCGAGGGGGGACTACGGACACTGAAGCTTTCTTT.

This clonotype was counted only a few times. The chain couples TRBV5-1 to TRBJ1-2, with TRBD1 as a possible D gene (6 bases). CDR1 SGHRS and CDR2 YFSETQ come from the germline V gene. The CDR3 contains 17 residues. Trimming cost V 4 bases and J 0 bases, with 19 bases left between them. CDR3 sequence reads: CASSIMTGYQSNYGYTF. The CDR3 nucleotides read TGCGCCAGCAGCATCATGACAGGATATCAATCTAACTATGGCTACACCTTC.

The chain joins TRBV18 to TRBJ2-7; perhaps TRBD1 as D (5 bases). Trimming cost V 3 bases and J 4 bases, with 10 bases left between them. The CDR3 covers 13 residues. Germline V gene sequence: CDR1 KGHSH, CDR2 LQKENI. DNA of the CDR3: TGTGCCAGCTCACCCAGCAGGGTTTACGAGCAGTACTTC. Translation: CASSPSRVYEQYF.

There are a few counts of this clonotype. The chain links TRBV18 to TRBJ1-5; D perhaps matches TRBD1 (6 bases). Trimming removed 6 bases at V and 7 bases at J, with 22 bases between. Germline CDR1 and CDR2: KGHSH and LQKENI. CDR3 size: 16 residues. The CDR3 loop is CASSPLAGVSGQPQHF. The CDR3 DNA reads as TGTGCCAGCTCCCCTCTTGCAGGGGTTTCAGGGCAGCCCCAGCATTTT. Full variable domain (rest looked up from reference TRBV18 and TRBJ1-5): NAGVMQNPRHLVRRRGQEARLRCSPMKGHSHVYWYRQLPEEGLKFMVYLQKENIIDESGMPKERFSAEFPKEGPSILRIQQVVRGDSAAYFCASSPLAGVSGQPQHFGDGTRLSIL.

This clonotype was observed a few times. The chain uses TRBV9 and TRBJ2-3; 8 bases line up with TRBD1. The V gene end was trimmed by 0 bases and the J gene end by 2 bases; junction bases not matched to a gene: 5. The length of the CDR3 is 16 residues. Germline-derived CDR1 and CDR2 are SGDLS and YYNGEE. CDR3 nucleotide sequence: TGTGCCAGCAGCGTAGTAGGGACAGGACTCACAGATACGCAGTATTTT. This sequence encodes CASSVVGTGLTDTQYF.

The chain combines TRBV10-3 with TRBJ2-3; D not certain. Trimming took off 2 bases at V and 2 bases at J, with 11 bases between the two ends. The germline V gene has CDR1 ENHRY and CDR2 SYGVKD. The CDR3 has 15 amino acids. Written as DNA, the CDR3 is TGTGCCATCAGTGAGGTAATTGACCTCACAGATACGCAGTATTTT. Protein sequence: CAISEVIDLTDTQYF.

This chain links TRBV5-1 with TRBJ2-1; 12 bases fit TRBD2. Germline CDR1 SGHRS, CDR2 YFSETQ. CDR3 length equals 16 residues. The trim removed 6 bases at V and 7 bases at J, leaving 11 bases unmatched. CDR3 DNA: TGCGCCAGCACCGGACAGGGACTAGCGGGTACGAATGAGCAGTTCTTC. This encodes CASTGQGLAGTNEQFF.

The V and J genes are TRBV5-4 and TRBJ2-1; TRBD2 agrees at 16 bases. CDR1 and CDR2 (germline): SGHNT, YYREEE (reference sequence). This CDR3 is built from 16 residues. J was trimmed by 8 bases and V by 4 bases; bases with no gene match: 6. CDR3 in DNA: TGTGCCAGCAGCCCCGGGACTAGCGGGAGGGGCCATGAGCAGTTCTTC. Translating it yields CASSPGTSGRGHEQFF.

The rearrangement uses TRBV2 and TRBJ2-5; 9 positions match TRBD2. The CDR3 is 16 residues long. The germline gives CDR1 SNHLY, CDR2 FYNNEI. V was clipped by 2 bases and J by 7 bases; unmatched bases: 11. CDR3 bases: TGTGCCAGCAGTGAATATGGCGGGGGGGCCTCGGTGACCCAGTACTTC. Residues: CASSEYGGGASVTQYF.